The subject of this entry is one TCR beta chain. As processed by the authors: Amplified reference gene primers provided the basis for estimating nucleated cell counts. The data were produced by immunoSEQ multiplex PCR, yet TCRdb's version contains in-frame clones alone and is incomplete. The V and J calls and clone size were taken over from that table, and D and trimming were inferred from the DNA. The table records about 230,000 clones, around four fifths of them present only once. This entry belongs to a study of blood T cell repertoires in COVID-19. Study in general: Some COVID-19 samples were acute and others convalescent; all came from the United States, Italy and Spain. In each case, the material was cDNA or gDNA derived from T cells, B-cell-depleted T cells, or PBMCs.

This CDR3 has 15 amino acids. The germline CDR1 and CDR2 sequences are MDHEN and SYDVKM. Trimming took 7 bases from V and 2 from J, leaving 15 bases between them. V gene TRBV28 combines with J gene TRBJ1-3; tentative D call: TRBD1 (6 bases). This TCR was sampled from a woman aged 70-85 years with active or convalescent COVID-19. The source material was peripheral blood. The CDR3: CASTTQGRAGNTIYF. The CDR3 bases are TGTGCCAGCACCACACAGGGTAGAGCTGGAAACACCATATATTTT.